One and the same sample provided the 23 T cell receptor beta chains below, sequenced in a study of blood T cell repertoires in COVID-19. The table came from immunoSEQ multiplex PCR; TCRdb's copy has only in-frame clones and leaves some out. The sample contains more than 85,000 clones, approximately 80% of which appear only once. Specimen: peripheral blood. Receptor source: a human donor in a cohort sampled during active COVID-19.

CDR3: CASSSLRGTGSYNEQFF. The CDR3 region has the DNA TGTGCCAGCAGCTCCCTTCGGGGGACTGGTTCCTACAATGAGCAGTTCTTC. The chain combines TRBV7-3 with TRBJ2-1; tentatively, D is TRBD2 (6 bases). The CDR3 is 17 amino acids. V dropped 4 bases and J dropped 1 base, with 17 bases sitting between them. CDR1 is SGHTA, CDR2 FQGTGA, per germline.

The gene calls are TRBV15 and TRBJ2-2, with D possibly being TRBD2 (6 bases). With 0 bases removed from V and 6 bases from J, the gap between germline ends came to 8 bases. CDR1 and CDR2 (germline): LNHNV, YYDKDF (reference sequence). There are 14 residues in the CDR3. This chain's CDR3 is CATSRDRGSGELFF. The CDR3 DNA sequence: TGTGCCACCAGCAGAGATCGGGGGTCCGGGGAGCTGTTTTTT.

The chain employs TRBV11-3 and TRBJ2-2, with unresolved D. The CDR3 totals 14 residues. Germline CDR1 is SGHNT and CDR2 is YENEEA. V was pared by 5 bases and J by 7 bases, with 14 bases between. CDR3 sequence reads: CASSAAMWSGELFF. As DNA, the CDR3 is TGTGCCAGCAGCGCCGCGATGTGGAGCGGGGAGCTGTTTTTT.

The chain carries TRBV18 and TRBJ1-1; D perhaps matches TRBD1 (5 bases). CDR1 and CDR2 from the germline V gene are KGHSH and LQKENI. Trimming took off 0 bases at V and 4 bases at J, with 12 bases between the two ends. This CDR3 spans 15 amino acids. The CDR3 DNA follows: TGTGCCAGCTCACCACCCACCGGGGGGGGCACTGAAGCTTTCTTT. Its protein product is CASSPPTGGGTEAFF.

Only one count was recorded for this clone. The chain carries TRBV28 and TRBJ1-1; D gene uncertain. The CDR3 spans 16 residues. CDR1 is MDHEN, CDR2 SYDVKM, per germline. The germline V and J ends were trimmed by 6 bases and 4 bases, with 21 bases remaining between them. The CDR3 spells CASSSILARGPTEAFF. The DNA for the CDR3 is TGTGCCAGCAGCTCCATTTTAGCGCGAGGGCCCACTGAAGCTTTCTTT.

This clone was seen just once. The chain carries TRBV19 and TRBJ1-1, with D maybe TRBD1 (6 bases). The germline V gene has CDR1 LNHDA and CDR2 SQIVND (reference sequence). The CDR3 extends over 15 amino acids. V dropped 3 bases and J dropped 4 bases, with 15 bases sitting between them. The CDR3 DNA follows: TGTGCCAGTAGTATCACAGGGATTCCGAGCACTGAAGCTTTCTTT. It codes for CASSITGIPSTEAFF. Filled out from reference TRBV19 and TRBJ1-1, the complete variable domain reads DGGITQSPKYLFRKEGQNVTLSCEQNLNHDAMYWYRQDPGQGLRLIYYSQIVNDFQKGDIAEGYSVSREKKESFPLTVTSAQKNPTAFYLCASSITGIPSTEAFFGQGTRLTVV.

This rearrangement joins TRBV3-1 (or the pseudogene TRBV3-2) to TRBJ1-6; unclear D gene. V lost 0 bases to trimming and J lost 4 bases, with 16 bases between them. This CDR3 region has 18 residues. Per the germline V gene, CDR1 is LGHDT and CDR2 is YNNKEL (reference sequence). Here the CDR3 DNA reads TGTGCCAGCAGCCAAGATCGGAATTCGGGGAATTATAATTCACCCCTCCACTTT. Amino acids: CASSQDRNSGNYNSPLHF.

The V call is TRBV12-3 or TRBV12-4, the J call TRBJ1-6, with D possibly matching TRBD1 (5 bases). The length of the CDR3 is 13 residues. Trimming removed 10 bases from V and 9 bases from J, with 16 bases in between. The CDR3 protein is CATAGEMGSPLHF. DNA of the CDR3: TGTGCCACTGCGGGGGAAATGGGTTCACCCCTCCACTTT.

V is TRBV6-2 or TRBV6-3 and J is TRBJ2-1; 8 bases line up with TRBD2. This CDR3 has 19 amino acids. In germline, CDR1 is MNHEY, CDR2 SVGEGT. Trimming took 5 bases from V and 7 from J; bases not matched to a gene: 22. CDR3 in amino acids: CASSQPPTQGVAGRNEQFF. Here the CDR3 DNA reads TGTGCCAGCAGTCAACCCCCCACACAGGGAGTAGCGGGGCGGAATGAGCAGTTCTTC.

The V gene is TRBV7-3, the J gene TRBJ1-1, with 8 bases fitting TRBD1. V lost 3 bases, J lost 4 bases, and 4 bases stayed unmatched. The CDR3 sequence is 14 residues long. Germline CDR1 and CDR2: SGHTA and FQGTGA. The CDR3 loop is CASSFTGGGTEAFF. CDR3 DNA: TGTGCCAGCAGCTTTACAGGGGGTGGCACTGAAGCTTTCTTT.

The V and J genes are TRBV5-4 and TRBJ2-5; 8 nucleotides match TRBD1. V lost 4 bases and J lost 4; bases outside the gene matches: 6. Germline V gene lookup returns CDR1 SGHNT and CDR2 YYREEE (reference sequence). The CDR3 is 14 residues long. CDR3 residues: CASSGGTGPETQYF. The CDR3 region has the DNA TGTGCCAGCAGCGGAGGGACAGGCCCAGAGACCCAGTACTTC.

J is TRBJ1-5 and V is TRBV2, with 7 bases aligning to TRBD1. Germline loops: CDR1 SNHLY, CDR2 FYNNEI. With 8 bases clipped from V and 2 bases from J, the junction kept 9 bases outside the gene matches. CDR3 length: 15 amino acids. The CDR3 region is CASAGDRRGNQPQHF. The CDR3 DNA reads TGTGCCAGCGCCGGGGACAGAAGGGGCAATCAGCCCCAGCATTTT.

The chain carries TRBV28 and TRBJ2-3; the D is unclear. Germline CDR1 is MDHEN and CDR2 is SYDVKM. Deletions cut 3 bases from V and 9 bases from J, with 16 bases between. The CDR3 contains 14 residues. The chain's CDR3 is CASSFRAPGRTQYF. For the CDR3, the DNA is TGTGCCAGCAGTTTTAGAGCGCCCGGTAGGACGCAGTATTTT.

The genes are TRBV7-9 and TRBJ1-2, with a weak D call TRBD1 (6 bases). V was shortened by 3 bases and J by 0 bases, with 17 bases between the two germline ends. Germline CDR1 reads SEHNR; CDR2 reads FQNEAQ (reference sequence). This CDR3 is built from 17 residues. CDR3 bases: TGTGCCAGCAGCTTTAGAAAGTCGTCAGGGGCTAACTATGGCTACACCTTC. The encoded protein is CASSFRKSSGANYGYTF.

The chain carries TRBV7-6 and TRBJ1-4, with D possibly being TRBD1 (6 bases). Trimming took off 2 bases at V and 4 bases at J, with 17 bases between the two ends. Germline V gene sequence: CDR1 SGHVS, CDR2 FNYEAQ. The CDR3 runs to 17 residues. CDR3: CASSLFSLGRGNEKLFF. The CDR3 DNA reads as TGTGCCAGCAGCTTATTCTCGCTCGGCAGGGGTAATGAAAAACTGTTTTTT. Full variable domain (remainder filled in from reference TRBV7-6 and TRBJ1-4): GAGVSQSPRYKVTKRGQDVALRCDPISGHVSLYWYRQALGQGPEFLTYFNYEAQQDKSGLPNDRFSAERPEGSISTLTIQRTEQRDSAMYRCASSLFSLGRGNEKLFFGSGTQLSVL.

CDR3 sequence: CASSLWGGRDSPLHF. The CDR3, as DNA: TGTGCCAGCAGCTTGTGGGGGGGCCGGGATTCACCCCTCCACTTT. This chain links TRBV28 with TRBJ1-6, with D possibly TRBD1 on 6 matching bases. V was pared by 6 bases and J by 8 bases, with 17 bases between. Germline CDR1 is MDHEN and CDR2 is SYDVKM. The length of the CDR3 is 15 residues.

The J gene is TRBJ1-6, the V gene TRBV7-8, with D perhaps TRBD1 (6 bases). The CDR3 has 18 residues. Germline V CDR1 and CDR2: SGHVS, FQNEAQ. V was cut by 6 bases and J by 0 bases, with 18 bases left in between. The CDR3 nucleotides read TGTGCCAGCAGGGAGGACAGTTTCTATAGCTCCTATAATTCACCCCTCCACTTT. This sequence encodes CASREDSFYSSYNSPLHF.

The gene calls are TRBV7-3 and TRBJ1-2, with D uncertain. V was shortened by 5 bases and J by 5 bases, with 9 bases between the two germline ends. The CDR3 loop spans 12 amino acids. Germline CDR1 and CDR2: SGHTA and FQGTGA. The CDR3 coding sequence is TGTGCCAGCAGCCGAGAGGGATATGGCTACACCTTC. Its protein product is CASSREGYGYTF. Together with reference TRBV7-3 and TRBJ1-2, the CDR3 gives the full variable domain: GAGVSQTPSNKVTEKGKYVELRCDPISGHTALYWYRQSLGQGPEFLIYFQGTGAADDSGLPNDRFFAVRPEGSVSTLKIQRTERGDSAVYLCASSREGYGYTFGSGTRLTVV.

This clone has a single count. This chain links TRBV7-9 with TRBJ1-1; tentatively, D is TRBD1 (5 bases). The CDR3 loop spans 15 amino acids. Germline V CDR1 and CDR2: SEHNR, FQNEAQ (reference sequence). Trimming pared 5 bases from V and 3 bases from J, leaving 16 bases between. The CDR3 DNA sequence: TGTGCCAGCAGCCCCTGGAGGGGTTTGGACACTGAAGCTTTCTTT. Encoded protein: CASSPWRGLDTEAFF.

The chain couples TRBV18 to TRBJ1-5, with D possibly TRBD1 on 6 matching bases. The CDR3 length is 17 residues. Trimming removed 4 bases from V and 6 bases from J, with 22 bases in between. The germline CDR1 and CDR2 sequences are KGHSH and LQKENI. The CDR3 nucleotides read TGTGCCAGCTCACTAGGCAGGGGTGAAATGAAGCGTCAGCCCCAGCATTTT. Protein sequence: CASSLGRGEMKRQPQHF.

The CDR3 loop reads CASSSRRQNYGYTF. The CDR3 nucleotides read TGTGCCAGCAGCTCTAGACGTCAGAATTATGGCTACACCTTC. The rearrangement uses TRBV7-2 and TRBJ1-2; D is ambiguous. Germline CDR1 SGHTA, CDR2 FQGNSA. The CDR3 spans 14 residues. Trimming pared 4 bases from V and 5 bases from J, leaving 14 bases between.

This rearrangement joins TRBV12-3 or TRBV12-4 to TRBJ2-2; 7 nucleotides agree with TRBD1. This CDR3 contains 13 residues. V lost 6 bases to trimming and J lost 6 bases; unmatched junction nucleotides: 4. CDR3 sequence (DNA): TGTGCCAGCAGGGAACAGGGGCCCGGGGAGCTGTTTTTT. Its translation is CASREQGPGELFF.

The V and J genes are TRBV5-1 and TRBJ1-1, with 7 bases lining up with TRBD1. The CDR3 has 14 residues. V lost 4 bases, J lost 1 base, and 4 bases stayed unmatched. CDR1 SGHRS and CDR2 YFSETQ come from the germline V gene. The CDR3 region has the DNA TGCGCCAGCAGCAAGGGGGCTTCGAACACTGAAGCTTTCTTT. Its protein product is CASSKGASNTEAFF.